A single sample gave rise to the 30 T cell receptor beta chains below, sequenced in a study of shared clonotypes between healthy human individuals. Terminally differentiated effector memory CD45RA+ cells were excluded by CCR7 positive selection of CD45RO-negative cells. TCRdb keeps only in-frame clones here, not all; method: immunoSEQ multiplex PCR. The table lists around 1.9 million clones, about 92% of them singletons, with more than 1.5% in the top ten. Sequencing used naive CD8+ T cells from PBMCs. The receptors here all came from a man aged 18 to 29 in good health. Some clones in this sample may be carry-over from other donors' samples.

This chain links TRBV5-6 with TRBJ1-1; D uncertain. Germline CDR1 reads SGHDT; CDR2 reads YYEEEE. Trimming stripped 0 bases from V and 3 bases from J, with 9 bases between. CDR3 length equals 14 residues. As DNA, the CDR3 is TGTGCCAGCAGCTTGGCCTCAGTGCACACTGAAGCTTTCTTT. As protein: CASSLASVHTEAFF.

The chain carries TRBV9 and TRBJ2-3; 8 nucleotides align to TRBD2. Germline CDR1 reads SGDLS; CDR2 reads YYNGEE. V lost 4 bases, J lost 3 bases, and 7 bases stayed unmatched. CDR3 length equals 15 residues. The DNA for the CDR3 is TGTGCCAGCAGCATCAGCGGGAGCTTGACAGATACGCAGTATTTT. This encodes CASSISGSLTDTQYF.

The rearrangement links TRBV5-4 to TRBJ2-7, with D hard to call. The germline V gene has CDR1 SGHNT and CDR2 YYREEE (reference sequence). V lost 6 bases to trimming and J lost 3 bases, with 1 base between them. This CDR3 has 9 amino acids. CDR3 nucleotide sequence: TGTGCCAGCAACTACGAGCAGTACTTC. Translated, it gives CASNYEQYF.

The chain combines TRBV27 with TRBJ2-5; D perhaps matches TRBD1 (6 bases). The CDR3 contains 15 residues. The V end was cut by 5 bases, the J end by 1 base, with 14 bases between. Per the germline V gene, CDR1 is MNHEY and CDR2 is SMNVEV (reference sequence). CDR3 in amino acids: CASSTPGQPQETQYF. CDR3 nucleotides: TGTGCCAGCAGTACGCCCGGACAGCCCCAAGAGACCCAGTACTTC.

Here the CDR3 reads CSVVRPRGRGGADTQYF. As DNA, the CDR3 is TGCAGCGTTGTCAGGCCCAGGGGGCGCGGAGGGGCAGATACGCAGTATTTT. This chain joins TRBV29-1 and TRBJ2-3, with 8 bases fitting TRBD1. After removal of 4 bases from V and 4 bases from J, the junction contained 16 bases not matched to a gene. The V gene's germline CDR1 is SQVTM and CDR2 ANQGSEA. The CDR3 consists of 17 residues.

J is TRBJ2-1 and V is TRBV4-1, with D possibly TRBD2 on 7 matching bases. The CDR3 loop spans 18 amino acids. Germline V gene sequence: CDR1 MGHRA, CDR2 YSYEKL. Trimming stripped 5 bases from V and 4 bases from J, with 24 bases between. The CDR3 reads CASSYREGSAGLYNEQFF. CDR3 coding DNA: TGCGCCAGCAGCTACAGGGAAGGGTCAGCGGGGTTATACAATGAGCAGTTCTTC.

The chain recombines TRBV6-5 with TRBJ1-2, with 7 bases matching TRBD1. The J segment lost 12 bases and the V segment lost 5 bases, leaving 15 bases of the junction unmatched. Germline loops: CDR1 MNHEY, CDR2 SVGAGI. The CDR3 runs 14 residues. The CDR3 DNA follows: TGTGCCAGCAGTCCTATACGACAGGGAGACCACCACACCTTC. This codes for CASSPIRQGDHHTF.

The chain uses TRBV4-1 and TRBJ1-5, with D unresolved. Germline values: CDR1 MGHRA, CDR2 YSYEKL. With 5 bases removed from V and 4 bases from J, the gap between germline ends came to 15 bases. The CDR3 has 15 residues. This chain's CDR3 is CASSYHLGRNQPQHF. For the CDR3, the DNA is TGCGCCAGCAGCTACCACCTGGGGAGAAATCAGCCCCAGCATTTT.

The chain carries TRBV4-1 and TRBJ1-1; D is unresolved. Germline-derived CDR1 and CDR2 are MGHRA and YSYEKL. V lost 1 base and J lost 1, with 7 bases in between. The CDR3 has 14 residues. CDR3 nucleotide sequence: TGCGCCAGCAGCCAAGTGTCCGCGAACACTGAAGCTTTCTTT. It is translated as CASSQVSANTEAFF.

The chain carries TRBV7-9 and TRBJ1-2; TRBD1 might be the D (5 bases). CDR1 is SEHNR and CDR2 is FQNEAQ in the germline V gene (reference sequence). The V gene lost 3 bases and the J gene lost 4 bases, with 18 bases spanning the gap. The CDR3 has 16 amino acids. The CDR3 region is CASSLERRGKGYGYTF. CDR3 DNA sequence: TGTGCCAGCAGCTTGGAGCGAAGGGGAAAGGGCTATGGCTACACCTTC.

This clone was seen just once. This chain uses TRBV7-9 with TRBJ1-5, with 7 bases matching TRBD1. V trimming: 3 bases; J trimming: 0 bases; junction bases outside the gene matches: 14. Germline CDR1 reads SEHNR; CDR2 reads FQNEAQ (reference sequence). The CDR3 is 19 amino acids. The CDR3 loop reads CASSFNRDSGKYSNQPQHF. CDR3 nucleotides: TGTGCCAGCAGCTTCAATCGGGACAGCGGAAAATATAGCAATCAGCCCCAGCATTTT.

V usage is TRBV20-1 and J usage is TRBJ2-7; D remains unclear. Germline V CDR1 and CDR2: DFQATT, SNEGSKA (reference sequence). CDR3 length: 11 residues. V dropped 4 bases and J dropped 2 bases, with 6 bases sitting between them. Here the CDR3 reads CSAMGTYEQYF. The CDR3 DNA reads TGCAGTGCTATGGGGACCTACGAGCAGTACTTC.

The J gene is TRBJ2-7, the V gene TRBV4-1, with D perhaps matching TRBD2 (7 bases). V was trimmed by 0 bases and J by 3 bases, leaving 12 bases between them. Germline loops: CDR1 MGHRA, CDR2 YSYEKL. The CDR3 runs to 15 residues. This CDR3 is CASSQDGGGGYEQYF. CDR3 nucleotides: TGCGCCAGCAGCCAAGACGGGGGCGGGGGCTACGAGCAGTACTTC.

The chain uses TRBV2 and TRBJ2-1; D call uncertain. Germline CDR1 is SNHLY and CDR2 is FYNNEI. V lost 7 bases and J 0 bases, leaving 13 bases between the germline ends. The CDR3 contains 15 residues. The CDR3 region is CASNPWGSSYNEQFF. The CDR3 region has the DNA TGTGCCAGCAACCCGTGGGGTAGCTCCTACAATGAGCAGTTCTTC.

The rearrangement uses TRBV2 and TRBJ1-1; D unresolved. V was shortened by 4 bases and J by 2 bases, with 20 bases between the two germline ends. The CDR3 covers 17 residues. From germline, CDR1 is SNHLY and CDR2 FYNNEI. The CDR3: CASSGRVQDVGNTEAFF. Written as DNA, the CDR3 is TGTGCCAGCAGTGGGAGGGTTCAAGATGTCGGAAACACTGAAGCTTTCTTT.

CDR3 nucleotides: TGTGCCAGCAGTGGGCGGGACTCTAAAACAGATACGCAGTATTTT. It yields the protein CASSGRDSKTDTQYF. The rearrangement joins TRBV2 to TRBJ2-3, with a weak D call TRBD2 (6 bases). The V gene's germline CDR1 is SNHLY and CDR2 FYNNEI. Trimming stripped 4 bases from V and 3 bases from J, with 14 bases between. This CDR3 has 15 residues.

The chain recombines TRBV27 with TRBJ2-1; 8 nucleotides line up with TRBD2. V lost 7 bases, J lost 8 bases, and 10 bases stayed unmatched. The CDR3 sequence is 14 residues long. The germline gives CDR1 MNHEY, CDR2 SMNVEV (reference sequence). CDR3 sequence reads: CASTIAGPSDEQFF. The CDR3 coding sequence is TGTGCCAGCACAATAGCGGGACCGTCAGATGAGCAGTTCTTC.

This chain joins TRBV9 and TRBJ2-7, with a weak D call TRBD1 (6 bases). Trimming stripped 0 bases from V and 2 bases from J, with 15 bases between. Germline CDR1 SGDLS, CDR2 YYNGEE. The CDR3 extends over 16 amino acids. CDR3 sequence (DNA): TGTGCCAGCAGCGTAGATGATGCCGAGGGGGCCTACGAGCAGTACTTC. This encodes CASSVDDAEGAYEQYF.

The chain is built from TRBV9 and TRBJ2-3, with 7 bases that match TRBD1. V shed 0 bases, J shed 2 bases, and the junction held 15 bases outside the gene matches. This CDR3 comprises 19 residues. CDR1 and CDR2 from the germline V gene are SGDLS and YYNGEE. The CDR3 loop is CASSVGLDRVGPSTDTQYF. The CDR3 nucleotides are TGTGCCAGCAGCGTAGGCCTAGACAGGGTTGGTCCCTCCACAGATACGCAGTATTTT.

The chain is built from TRBV10-1 and TRBJ2-7; D uncertain. This CDR3 is built from 12 residues. Germline loops: CDR1 WNHNN, CDR2 SYGVQD (reference sequence). Between the trimmed V and J ends, which lost 2 bases and 6 bases, there was a span of 8 bases. The CDR3 spells CASSETVREQYF. DNA of the CDR3: TGCGCCAGCAGTGAGACAGTCCGCGAGCAGTACTTC.

V usage is TRBV28 and J usage is TRBJ2-1, with TRBD2 matching 7 bases. There are 16 residues in the CDR3. Germline CDR1 and CDR2: MDHEN and SYDVKM. With V trimmed by 3 bases and J by 2 bases, 7 bases remained unmatched. CDR3 DNA sequence: TGTGCCAGCAGTTTTTTGGCGGGAGTCGCCTACAATGAGCAGTTCTTC. Its protein product is CASSFLAGVAYNEQFF.

The chain uses TRBV9 and TRBJ2-7, with TRBD1 matching 8 bases. CDR1 is SGDLS and CDR2 is YYNGEE in the germline V gene. After removal of 3 bases from V and 3 bases from J, the junction contained 8 bases not matched to a gene. The CDR3 contains 15 residues. As DNA, the CDR3 is TGTGCCAGCAGCGGCGGGACAGGTACCGGCTACGAGCAGTACTTC. Amino acid sequence: CASSGGTGTGYEQYF.

This chain uses TRBV5-1 with TRBJ2-7; 7 bases match TRBD1. This CDR3 contains 15 residues. The ends lost 0 bases at V and 3 bases at J; junction bases unmatched: 6. CDR1 is SGHRS, CDR2 YFSETQ, per germline. The CDR3 here is CASSLATGALYEQYF. The CDR3 bases are TGCGCCAGCAGCTTGGCTACAGGGGCACTCTACGAGCAGTACTTC.

This clone was observed once. The chain is built from TRBV6-5 and TRBJ2-7, with unresolved D. From germline, CDR1 is MNHEY and CDR2 SVGAGI. The CDR3 has 15 amino acids. V lost 0 bases to trimming and J lost 1 base, with 10 bases between them. The CDR3 nucleotides read TGTGCCAGCAGTTACTCGATGGCCAGGTCCTACGAGCAGTACTTC. Translation: CASSYSMARSYEQYF.

This chain connects TRBV28 to TRBJ1-2; a possible D gene is TRBD1 (5 bases). Trimming left V 5 bases short and J 3 bases short, with 13 bases between. This CDR3 is 14 amino acids long. The germline V gene has CDR1 MDHEN and CDR2 SYDVKM. CDR3 DNA sequence: TGTGCCAGCAGTGGGACGCCGAACCACTATGGCTACACCTTC. It encodes CASSGTPNHYGYTF.

The V gene is TRBV28, the J gene TRBJ2-7; the match to TRBD1 covers 11 bases. The CDR3 contains 15 residues. CDR1 and CDR2 (germline): MDHEN, SYDVKM. The trim removed 5 bases at V and 5 bases at J, leaving 8 bases unmatched. The CDR3 coding sequence is TGTGCCAGCAGTCGGACAGGGGGCTTTTTGAACGAGCAGTACTTC. Protein product: CASSRTGGFLNEQYF.

The V gene is TRBV7-9, the J gene TRBJ1-2; 8 bases align to TRBD1. Germline CDR1 SEHNR, CDR2 FQNEAQ (reference sequence). Trimming removed 7 bases from V and 2 bases from J; junction bases left unmatched: 6. The CDR3 sequence is 14 residues long. The CDR3, as DNA: TGTGCCAGCAACGGACAGGGTTCCAACTATGGCTACACCTTC. Residues: CASNGQGSNYGYTF.

This chain connects TRBV28 to TRBJ2-3; D remains ambiguous. Trimming stripped 6 bases from V and 4 bases from J, with 11 bases between. CDR1 and CDR2 (germline): MDHEN, SYDVKM. The CDR3 consists of 13 residues. CDR3 amino acids: CASSIDGADTQYF. The CDR3 nucleotides are TGTGCCAGCAGCATCGACGGCGCAGATACGCAGTATTTT.

Note on this clone: Other nucleotide sequences from this sample produce the same CDR3. The chain couples TRBV4-1 to TRBJ2-1; the match to TRBD1 covers 7 bases. The CDR3 length is 15 residues. Trimming took 1 base from V and 1 from J; bases not matched to a gene: 1. Germline CDR1 is MGHRA and CDR2 is YSYEKL. The CDR3 protein is CASSQGQGSYNEQFF. The CDR3 DNA is TGCGCCAGCAGCCAAGGACAGGGATCCTACAATGAGCAGTTCTTC.

V usage is TRBV7-8 and J usage is TRBJ2-3; tentative D call: TRBD2 (6 bases). This CDR3 has 16 residues. The germline gives CDR1 SGHVS, CDR2 FQNEAQ. V was shortened by 7 bases and J by 4 bases, with 21 bases between the two germline ends. CDR3 nucleotide sequence: TGTGCCAGCAACCTATATGCGGGATATTCCCCAGATACGCAGTATTTT. It yields the protein CASNLYAGYSPDTQYF.